This T cell receptor (beta chain) comes out of a study of T cells expressing NK-cell markers. Study-wide context: One of eight sequenced donors was HCMV-seronegative; the other seven were seropositive. Findings and caveats of the study: Whether expanded NKG2C-expressing T cell clones recognize HCMV is unknown. The CD3+CD56-NKG2C+ fraction was also led by these clonotypes in a handful of donors.

About this clonotype: Its antigen is as yet unknown.

For TCR beta, cDNA was produced by 5'RACE template switching with UMIs. TCRdb re-called the 5' RACE reads, yielding one record per CDR3 amino acid sequence without DNA. The table counts some 600,000 distinct CDR3 sequences; approximately 4% lies in the top ten. The clonotype comes from a man between 18 and 29 years old in good health. Sequencing was done on a sample of blood T cells: a sorted CD56 or NKG2C T cell subset, CD4+ or CD8+ T cells, or bulk PBMC T cells (not recorded which).

This CDR3 is CASSALERSKTQYF. The genes are TRBV27 and TRBJ2-5. Per germline, CDR1 MNHEY and CDR2 SMNVEV (reference sequence). The CDR3 sequence is 14 residues long.